The 5 T cell receptor beta chains in this list originate from one sample, sequenced in a study of cytomegalovirus exposure and HLA in healthy donors. Vbeta (60) and Jbeta (13) primers were used in the PCR. Clones were read by immunoSEQ multiplex PCR, and TCRdb kept only the in-frame ones, dropping some. The table lists about 160,000 clones, 60% to 85% of them singletons. Sequenced sample: PBMCs. Every receptor here comes from a male donor in good health and CMV-seropositive.

CDR3 coding DNA: TGCGCCAGCAGCCAAGATGAGCAGGGGAATGAGCAGTTCTTC. Encoded protein: CASSQDEQGNEQFF. V is TRBV4-3 and J is TRBJ2-1; D is possibly TRBD1 (6 bases). Between the trimmed V and J ends, which lost 0 bases and 7 bases, there was a span of 10 bases. Germline loops: CDR1 LGHNA, CDR2 YSLEER. This CDR3 is built from 14 residues.

The chain recombines TRBV6-5 with TRBJ1-5; D is perhaps TRBD1 (6 bases). Germline-derived CDR1 and CDR2 are MNHEY and SVGAGI. This CDR3 has 15 amino acids. With 5 bases removed from V and 5 bases from J, the gap between germline ends came to 16 bases. The CDR3 loop is CASSPGTSVHQPQHF. CDR3 sequence (DNA): TGTGCCAGCAGTCCCGGGACAAGTGTCCATCAGCCCCAGCATTTT.

The J gene is TRBJ1-1, the V gene TRBV12-5; possible D gene TRBD1, 5 bases. Trimming removed 0 bases from V and 0 bases from J, with 8 bases in between. The CDR3 loop spans 15 amino acids. The germline gives CDR1 LGHNT, CDR2 FRNRAP. This CDR3 is CASGLVKGMNTEAFF. The DNA for the CDR3 is TGTGCTAGTGGTTTGGTAAAGGGGATGAACACTGAAGCTTTCTTT.

The chain joins TRBV19 to TRBJ1-2, with D perhaps TRBD1 (5 bases). This CDR3 spans 14 amino acids. The germline V gene has CDR1 LNHDA and CDR2 SQIVND (reference sequence). V lost 4 bases and J lost 6, with 15 bases in between. The CDR3 DNA reads TGTGCCAGTAGTAGAGCGGGTGGGGCGAATGGCTACACCTTC. Translation gives CASSRAGGANGYTF.

The chain links TRBV5-8 to TRBJ1-3, with D unresolved. V lost 0 bases to trimming and J lost 3 bases, with 10 bases between them. The CDR3 totals 15 residues. CDR1 and CDR2 (germline): SGHTS, YDEGEE. The CDR3 loop is CASSLGALVGNTIYF. The CDR3 DNA is TGTGCCAGCAGCTTGGGGGCCTTAGTTGGAAACACCATATATTTT.